This TCR beta chain was retrieved from a study of T cell repertoires in cytomegalovirus infection. Turning to the study itself: Peptides in the study included HLA-C-restricted and HLA-B-restricted CMV epitopes. Public TCR beta signatures marked donors with CMV infection and the matching HLA.

A note on this clonotype: Its antigen is not known.

General study points: Ex vivo, HLA-C-restricted CMV-specific TCR beta clonotypes prevailed over the rest of the response. Based on cumulative public TCR beta family frequency, carriers of CMV plus the relevant HLA were identified.

TCRdb analysed the reads with MiXCR anew, one entry per CDR3 protein. The sample records about 890,000 distinct CDR3 sequences, approximately 31% being singletons. The CDR3 sequence is 14 residues long. CDR1 is MNHEY, CDR2 SVGAGI, per germline. V dropped 6 bases and J dropped 4; count of bases not matched to a gene: 9. This receptor was obtained from a human donor in good health (CMV status not recorded). Some clones in this sample may be carry-over from other donors' samples. The specimen was cultured CD8+ T cells from PBMCs, collected from culture after CMV antigen stimulation. V usage is TRBV6-5 and J usage is TRBJ2-7; 7 bases map to TRBD2. CDR3 coding DNA: TGTGCCAGCAGGGACACAGCGGGGACGTACGAGCAGTACGTC. It encodes CASRDTAGTYEQYV.